Shown below are 15 T cell receptor beta chains from a single sample sequenced in a study of T cells in Graves' hyperthyroidism and ophthalmopathy (dated by TCRdb to between 2017 and 2020). The library was generated by multiplex PCR. The sequencer was an Illumina HiSeq 2000. The TCR beta CDR3 regions were amplified from RNA transcripts. For the first round of RT-PCR on the TCR CDR3, the HTBI primer set was used together with the Qiagen OneStep RT-PCR kit. TCRdb reprocessed the public reads (quality trimming at Q25 with fastp, clone calling with MiXCR) and kept in-frame beta chains. All rows with the same CDR3 protein become a single entry with the most common DNA and genes. The sample yields 300,000 or so distinct CDR3 sequences; around a fifth were counted once. Of the sample, around 48% falls within the top ten clones. The sample was blood. Every receptor here comes from a woman aged 50 to 60 with Graves' hyperthyroidism.

This clonotype was recorded many times. This sequence joins TRBV5-1 and TRBJ2-1; TRBD2 matches at 12 bases. The germline gives CDR1 SGHRS, CDR2 YFSETQ. CDR3 length equals 18 residues. The junction had 8 bases not matched to a gene; V was cut back by 4 bases and J by 0 bases. CDR3 bases: TGCGCCAGCAGCCTTGGACTAGCGGGACCTCCCTCCTACAATGAGCAGTTCTTC. It specifies CASSLGLAGPPSYNEQFF. The full variable domain, with the rest looked up from reference TRBV5-1 and TRBJ2-1, is KAGVTQTPRYLIKTRGQQVTLSCSPISGHRSVSWYQQTPGQGLQFLFEYFSETQRNKGNFPGRFSGRQFSNSRSEMNVSTLELGDSALYLCASSLGLAGPPSYNEQFFGPGTRLTVL.

Ten or more counts support this clonotype. V and J are TRBV11-2 and TRBJ2-3; D unclear. V lost 2 bases to trimming and J lost 6 bases, with 6 bases between them. The CDR3 sequence is 12 residues long. Germline values: CDR1 SGHAT, CDR2 FQNNGV. The CDR3 loop reads CASSLFGDTQYF. The CDR3 nucleotides are TGTGCCAGCAGCTTATTTGGTGATACGCAGTATTTT.

The rearrangement joins TRBV27 to TRBJ2-1; 8 bases line up with TRBD2. Germline CDR1 MNHEY, CDR2 SMNVEV (reference sequence). The CDR3 is 16 amino acids. V was clipped by 3 bases and J by 1 base; unmatched bases: 5. CDR3 in DNA: TGTGCCAGCAGTTTTGGGACTAGGGGTTCCTACAATGAGCAGTTCTTC. Its protein is CASSFGTRGSYNEQFF.

This chain connects TRBV5-5 to TRBJ2-6; no clear D gene. The CDR3 is 14 amino acids. Germline CDR1 and CDR2: SGHKS and YYEKEE (reference sequence). With 4 bases removed from V and 1 base from J, the gap between germline ends came to 6 bases. The DNA for the CDR3 is TGTGCCAGCAGCGGGGATTCTGGGGCCAACGTCCTGACTTTC. It encodes CASSGDSGANVLTF.

The rearrangement links TRBV5-1 to TRBJ1-1; D is undetermined. The germline gives CDR1 SGHRS, CDR2 YFSETQ. The CDR3 contains 14 residues. Trimming removed 0 bases from V and 6 bases from J, with 12 bases in between. CDR3 region: CASSLALGLPEAFF. Written as DNA, the CDR3 is TGCGCCAGCAGCTTGGCTTTGGGCCTGCCTGAAGCTTTCTTT.

In this sample, this clonotype turned up many times. This chain connects TRBV18 to TRBJ1-2; D may be TRBD1 (5 bases). The CDR3 is made up of 16 amino acids. The V gene's germline CDR1 is KGHSH and CDR2 LQKENI. Trimming cost V 2 bases and J 3 bases, with 16 bases left between them. The CDR3 reads CASSPKQGLSYYGYTF. DNA for the CDR3: TGTGCCAGCTCACCAAAGCAGGGCCTGAGTTACTATGGCTACACCTTC.

Of note for this clonotype: This could be a read error, since a much larger clone is one nucleotide away. The chain combines TRBV18 with TRBJ2-7; TRBD1 or TRBD2 may be the D gene (5 bases each). The CDR3 is made up of 13 amino acids. Germline CDR1 reads KGHSH; CDR2 reads LQKENI. The CDR3 is CASSRDGTYERYF. CDR3 coding DNA: TGTGCCAGCTCACGAGACGGGACCTACGAGCGGTACTTC.

The table lists this clonotype with many counts. The chain couples TRBV5-1 to TRBJ2-7; either TRBD1 or TRBD2 may fit D (7 bases each). Germline V gives CDR1 SGHRS, CDR2 YFSETQ. Trimming stripped 2 bases from V and 2 bases from J, with 14 bases between. The CDR3 loop spans 15 amino acids. CDR3 in amino acids: CASSLTGEGAYEQYF. The CDR3 nucleotides read TGCGCCAGCAGCTTAACAGGGGAGGGGGCCTACGAGCAGTACTTC.

The J gene is TRBJ2-1, the V gene TRBV5-6; D call uncertain. The germline V and J ends were trimmed by 0 bases and 6 bases, with 10 bases remaining between them. Germline CDR1 is SGHDT and CDR2 is YYEEEE. This CDR3 contains 14 residues. In nucleotides, the CDR3 is TGTGCCAGCAGCTTGGTCGACCCCCTCAATGAGCAGTTCTTC. This sequence encodes CASSLVDPLNEQFF.

This clonotype was observed at least ten times. This chain joins TRBV12-3 or TRBV12-4 and TRBJ1-5; no clear D. This CDR3 has 13 residues. Trimming left V 2 bases short and J 7 bases short, with 9 bases between. CDR3 bases: TGTGCCAGCAGTTTAAACTCGGTCCAGCCCCAGCATTTT. Protein product: CASSLNSVQPQHF.

This clonotype was counted only a few times. The rearrangement joins TRBV20-1 to TRBJ2-6; weak D call: TRBD2 (7 bases). The CDR3 length is 20 residues. V lost 6 bases to trimming and J lost 4 bases, with 31 bases between them. Germline V CDR1 and CDR2: DFQATT, SNEGSKA (reference sequence). CDR3 in amino acids: CSAVVRGGGTPSRGANVLTF. The CDR3 DNA is TGCAGTGCAGTCGTCAGGGGCGGGGGAACCCCGTCGAGGGGGGCCAACGTCCTGACTTTC.

The chain uses TRBV20-1 and TRBJ1-2; D not resolved. From germline, CDR1 is DFQATT and CDR2 SNEGSKA (reference sequence). V was pared by 0 bases and J by 3 bases, with 8 bases between. The CDR3 runs to 13 residues. The CDR3 spells CSARDGRDYGYTF. The CDR3 coding sequence is TGCAGTGCTAGAGATGGGAGGGACTATGGCTACACCTTC.

As concerns this clonotype: A much larger clone differs from this one at a single base, so this may be a read error. The genes are TRBV7-8 and TRBJ2-2, with D perhaps matching TRBD1 (6 bases). Trimming took 6 bases from V and 7 from J, leaving 15 bases between them. The germline V gene has CDR1 SGHVS and CDR2 FQNEAQ. This CDR3 is 14 amino acids long. The CDR3, as DNA: TGTGCCAGCAGTCCCCGCAGGGGCTACGGGGAGCTGTTTTTT. Protein: CASSPRRGYGELFF.

The sample holds a few counts of this clonotype. One end of the junction varies from germline; a read error may be responsible. The chain recombines TRBV28 with TRBJ2-7; D is ambiguous. The CDR3 sequence is 13 residues long. In germline, CDR1 is MDHEN, CDR2 SYDVKM. DNA of the CDR3: TGTGCCAGCAGTGGAACCCCGGGCTACGAGCGGTACTTC. Translating it yields CASSGTPGYERYF.

This clonotype was found many times. J is TRBJ2-1 and V is TRBV6-2 or TRBV6-3, with no clear D. The CDR3 consists of 12 residues. CDR1 is MNHEY, CDR2 SVGEGT, per germline. Between the trimmed V and J ends, which lost 6 bases and 8 bases, there was a span of 11 bases. The CDR3 sequence is CASSRPWDEQFF. CDR3 nucleotides: TGTGCCAGCAGCCGACCTTGGGATGAGCAGTTCTTC.